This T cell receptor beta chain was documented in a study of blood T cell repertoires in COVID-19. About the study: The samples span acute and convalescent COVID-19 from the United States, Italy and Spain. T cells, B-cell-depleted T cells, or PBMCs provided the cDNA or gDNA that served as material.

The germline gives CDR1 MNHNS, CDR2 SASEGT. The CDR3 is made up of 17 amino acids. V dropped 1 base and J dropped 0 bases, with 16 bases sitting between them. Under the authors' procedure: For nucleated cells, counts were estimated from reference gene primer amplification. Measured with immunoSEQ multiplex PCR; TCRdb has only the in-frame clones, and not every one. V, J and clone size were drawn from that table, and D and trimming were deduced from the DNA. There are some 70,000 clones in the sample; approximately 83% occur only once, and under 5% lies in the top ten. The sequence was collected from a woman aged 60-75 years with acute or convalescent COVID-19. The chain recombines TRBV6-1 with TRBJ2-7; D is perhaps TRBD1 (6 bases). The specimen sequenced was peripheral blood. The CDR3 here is CASSEEAGEIGSYEQYF. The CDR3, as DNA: TGTGCCAGCAGTGAAGAGGCAGGGGAAATTGGCTCCTACGAGCAGTACTTC.